The sequence of this TCR beta chain was determined in a study of T cell responses to AZD1222 COVID-19 vaccine listed by TCRdb under 2021. The study in broad terms: A total of under 250 trial participants underwent TCR sequencing, of whom roughly 210 had received two doses of AZD1222 and approximately 26 had received two doses of the MenACWY control vaccine. Trial participants were enrolled by age into 18-55, 56-69 and 70-plus year subgroups, with 148, 28 and 57 TCR-sequenced participants respectively.

Regarding this clone: Its recognized antigen is unknown. Base-call qualities are not available, and no considerably larger clone is one nucleotide away.

The meaning of the sample's time point label: about 28 days (+/-7) after the second vaccine dose. Because spike-specific TCR depth and breadth did not differ between the two schedules, AZD1222 recipients who got a second dose at roughly 4 weeks were pooled with those who got a second dose at roughly 12 weeks. Samples from vaccinated people were obtained from the UK trials COV001 and COV002, which included a single-blind randomized controlled phase 2/3 trial of AZD1222 (ChAdOx1 nCoV-19) in healthy adults. Trial participant PBMC samples were collected at day 0 and day 28 after the second dose for TCRbeta chain sequencing. The germline V gene specifies SGHRS as CDR1 and YFSETQ as CDR2. Counted from cysteine to phenylalanine, this CDR3 has 13 amino acids. Only the CDR3 DNA stays, 39 bases, in frame from base 1. A distance of 15 bases separates the germline ends of V and J, which lose 1 base and 10 bases respectively.

Beyond this particular receptor, the publication reports: CD4 TCRs associated with the vaccine covered the entire spike protein, and the dominant responses were in regions 160-218 and 743-854. Reportedly, close to half of the unique spike-specific TCRs recognized epitopes lying outside the regions that are mutated in the B.1.351 and B.1.1.7 variants. After two AZD1222 doses, both the breadth and the depth of spike-specific TCRs were significantly higher than at day 0 and than in MenACWY recipients. Participants were mostly white British and included more females than males, and it was suggested by the authors that clonal diversity may have been underestimated. Conclusions about previously exposed vaccinees are limited because only six or seven AZD1222 recipients were SARS-CoV-2 seropositive at baseline. The 56-69-year group was small, and its depth increase did not reach significance, likely because of low power. No day 14 peak-response samples were available, so repertoires were characterized only after the peak T cell response.

The CDR3 regions of human TCRbeta chains were analyzed by immunosequencing. In the source study's methods: Repertoire TCRs were checked for matches against a reference library of SARS-CoV-2-specific TCRs that had been generated using the MIRA antigen-specificity platform. Breadth meant the fraction of unique TCRs that were SARS-CoV-2-associated, whereas depth meant the fraction of total T cells that were SARS-CoV-2-associated. Using the MIRA data, each spike-specific TCR was mapped to the spike region that the TCR reacts to and placed in a CD4 or CD8 class. Log10-transformed breadth and depth values were compared by one-way ANOVA with Sidak's multiple comparisons tests. TCRdb retrieved this table from immuneACCESS and kept in-frame rearrangements only. Not all clones are present; in checked studies, unresolved V genes account for under half, and no reason is known for the remainder. D and trimming were read from the DNA, whereas the V and J calls and clone size are those reported in that table. The table for this sample lists fewer than 90,000 clones; under 95% of them were counted only once. The top ten clones comprise about 9.9% of the sample.

The clonotype comes from an adult who received the AZD1222 COVID-19 vaccine. The starting material was peripheral blood, obtained 28 days after the second AZD1222 dose. The rearrangement joined TRBV5-1 to TRBJ2-7; the D gene is tentatively TRBD1 or TRBD2, each matching 6 bases. CDR3 reads: CASSLQGGGHQYF. The base sequence is TGCGCCAGCAGCTTGCAAGGGGGAGGTCACCAGTACTTC. Here the CDR3 is joined to the reference TRBV5-1 and TRBJ2-7 genes, and the full variable domain is: KAGVTQTPRYLIKTRGQQVTLSCSPISGHRSVSWYQQTPGQGLQFLFEYFSETQRNKGNFPGRFSGRQFSNSRSEMNVSTLELGDSALYLCASSLQGGGHQYFGPGTRLTVT.